This is a list of T cell receptor beta chains from one sample in a study of cytomegalovirus exposure and HLA in healthy donors. TCRdb's table, derived via immunoSEQ multiplex PCR, lists solely in-frame clones and lacks some. The sample consists of about 120,000 clones, around 80% of them appearing once. The sample comprised PBMCs. Receptors were obtained from a man between 25 and 39 years old in good health and CMV-seropositive. CDR3s include the opening cysteine and the closing phenylalanine or tryptophan. The order of the fields is V gene, D gene, clone size, J gene, CDR3 DNA, CDR3 protein. The D gene is left open where the match is weak. Some rows mark clone size as missing; the rest say once, few, many or name a class of expanded clone.

TRBV14	NA	once	TRBJ1-6	TGTGCCAGCAGCCAAGTGGGCGGGGGTGGACCCCTCCACTTT	CASSQVGGGGPLHF
TRBV5-1	TRBD1	NA	TRBJ1-2	TGCGCCAGCAGCTTGGAGACAGGGGGTAACTATGGCTACCCCTTC	CASSLETGGNYGYPF
TRBV14	TRBD2	NA	TRBJ2-5	TGTGCCAGCAGCCGCCAGTCCGGGGGGGTCCAAGAGACCCAGTACTTC	CASSRQSGGVQETQYF
TRBV18	NA	NA	TRBJ2-5	TGTGCCAGCTCACCGGTCACCTCAGGGAAAGAGACCCAGTACTTC	CASSPVTSGKETQYF
TRBV2	NA	NA	TRBJ2-5	TGTGCCAGCAGTGACGTCCGGGGGATGGGGAGAAGGCCCCAAGAGACCCAGTACTTC	CASSDVRGMGRRPQETQYF
TRBV28	TRBD1	few	TRBJ1-1	TGTGCCAGCAGGGGGACAGGGCAGAACACTGAAGCTTTCTTT	CASRGTGQNTEAFF
TRBV27	NA	NA	TRBJ1-4	TGTGCCAGCAGTTTATCGCGCGGGGAAAAACTGTTTTTT	CASSLSRGEKLFF
TRBV5-6	NA	NA	TRBJ1-6	TGTGCCAGCAGTCGGACAGTTTGGAGCTCCTATAATTCACCCCTCCACTTT	CASSRTVWSSYNSPLHF
TRBV4-3	TRBD1	NA	TRBJ2-7	TGCGCCAGCAGCACAGGGGGCGCGAGCTCCTACGAGCAGTACTTC	CASSTGGASSYEQYF
TRBV6-6	TRBD1	NA	TRBJ2-3	TGTGCCAGCAGTTACAGCGACAGGGGGCATTCGGATACGCAGTATTTT	CASSYSDRGHSDTQYF
TRBV7-2	NA	NA	TRBJ1-6	TGTGCCAGCAGCTTATTCGAGACAGTAGATAATTCACCCCTCCACTTT	CASSLFETVDNSPLHF
TRBV5-1	TRBD1	NA	TRBJ2-2	TGCGCCAGCTCCGGGACAGGGAACACCGGGGAGCTGTTTTTT	CASSGTGNTGELFF
TRBV30	NA	NA	TRBJ2-3	TGTGCCTGGAGTGTCCCAGGCACAGATACGCAGTATTTT	CAWSVPGTDTQYF
TRBV5-1	TRBD2	once	TRBJ2-7	TGCGCCAGCAGCTTGGAAATCGGGGGGGCCTCCGAGCAGTACTTC	CASSLEIGGASEQYF
TRBV9	TRBD1	NA	TRBJ1-2	TGTGCCAGCAGCGTAGCGGCAGGGGGCTTGAGTGGCTACACCTTC	CASSVAAGGLSGYTF
TRBV7-9	NA	NA	TRBJ1-1	TGTGCCAGCAGCTTAACGGGAACTGAAGCTTTCTTT	CASSLTGTEAFF
TRBV2	NA	few	TRBJ2-5	TGTGCCAGCAGTGACGAAGAGACCCAGTACTTC	CASSDEETQYF
TRBV7-9	NA	NA	TRBJ1-4	TGTGCCAGCAGCTTAAAAGAAAAGCTCGAAAAACTGTTTTTT	CASSLKEKLEKLFF
TRBV7-6	NA	NA	TRBJ2-7	TGTGCCAGCAGCAAGGGGACACGAGGGACCTACGAGCAGTACTTC	CASSKGTRGTYEQYF
TRBV7-9	NA	NA	TRBJ1-1	TGTGCCAGCACAGGGGTGAACACTGAAGCTTTCTTT	CASTGVNTEAFF
TRBV28	TRBD1	NA	TRBJ2-7	TGTGCCAGCAGTCCCGCCCGGGACAGGGACGAGCAGTACTTC	CASSPARDRDEQYF
TRBV27	TRBD2	NA	TRBJ2-1	TGTGCCAGCAGTCCACTGTTTGTAGCGGGGGTCTACAATGAGCAGTTCTTC	CASSPLFVAGVYNEQFF
TRBV7-9	TRBD1	NA	TRBJ2-1	TGTTCCAGCAGGAACAGGGGGAATGAGCAGTTCTTC	CSSRNRGNEQFF
TRBV7-2	NA	NA	TRBJ2-7	TGTGCCAGCAGCGGGTTGACAGCCACCTACGAGCAGTACTTC	CASSGLTATYEQYF
TRBV28	TRBD1	NA	TRBJ1-6	TGTGCCAGCAGATCGCAGGGGACAGGGGCACCCCTCCACTTT	CASRSQGTGAPLHF
TRBV19	NA	NA	TRBJ2-1	TGTGCCAGTAGTTTAGGGGAGGACGCCTACAATGAGCAGTTCTTC	CASSLGEDAYNEQFF
TRBV12-1	NA	few	TRBJ2-7	TGTGCCAGCAGCTTTGGGGACTCGATCTGGGCGCAGTACTTC	CASSFGDSIWAQYF
TRBV2	NA	NA	TRBJ1-1	TGTGCCAGCAGGCCCATGAGGAACACTGAAGCTTTCTTT	CASRPMRNTEAFF
TRBV6-6	TRBD1	NA	TRBJ2-7	TGTGCCAGCAGTACCCTACAGGGGTACGAGCAGTACTTC	CASSTLQGYEQYF
TRBV30	TRBD1	few	TRBJ1-5	TGTGCCTGGAGTCCCGCGGACAGGGGGGGCCAGCCCCAGCATTTT	CAWSPADRGGQPQHF
TRBV27	NA	few	TRBJ2-3	TGTGCCAGCAGTTTAGTGGGGGGACTTAGCACAGATACGCAGTATTTT	CASSLVGGLSTDTQYF
TRBV6-1	NA	NA	TRBJ2-7	TGTGCCGTTACCCACGGAGGGGAATACGAGCAGTACTTC	CAVTHGGEYEQYF
TRBV6-1	NA	NA	TRBJ1-6	TGTGCCAGCAGCGCAGGGCCCTATAATTCACCCCTCCACTTT	CASSAGPYNSPLHF
TRBV5-4	NA	NA	TRBJ1-6	TGTGCCAGCAGCTCAGAGGGGGGGAAGAATTCACCCCTCCACTTT	CASSSEGGKNSPLHF
TRBV12-5	NA	few	TRBJ1-4	TGTGCTAGTGGTTCCAGGACAGAAAAACTGTTTTTT	CASGSRTEKLFF
TRBV6-1	NA	NA	TRBJ1-6	TGTGCCAGCAGTCTGGGATGGGGCGATAATTCACCCCTCCACTTT	CASSLGWGDNSPLHF
TRBV10-3	TRBD1	NA	TRBJ2-1	TGTGCCACCAACCACGAGACAGGGTCCTACAATGAGCAGTTCTTC	CATNHETGSYNEQFF
TRBV6-5	NA	once	TRBJ2-3	TGTGCCAGCAGAGGCAGGGGCACAGATACGCAGTATTTT	CASRGRGTDTQYF
TRBV2	NA	NA	TRBJ1-5	TGTGCCAGCAGTTCCTCAGGGGCCCACAACCCCCTAAATCAGCCCCAGCATTTT	CASSSSGAHNPLNQPQHF
TRBV2	NA	NA	TRBJ1-2	TGTGCCAGCAGTGAAATCACGGCTAACTATGGCTACACCTTC	CASSEITANYGYTF
TRBV7-8	NA	few	TRBJ2-2	TGTGCCAGCAGCTCACTTCGGGGGGCCGGCACCGGGGAGCTGTTTTTT	CASSSLRGAGTGELFF
TRBV6-5	TRBD1	NA	TRBJ1-3	TGTGCCAGCAGTTACCGGTGGACAGGGGACGGAAACACCATATATTTT	CASSYRWTGDGNTIYF